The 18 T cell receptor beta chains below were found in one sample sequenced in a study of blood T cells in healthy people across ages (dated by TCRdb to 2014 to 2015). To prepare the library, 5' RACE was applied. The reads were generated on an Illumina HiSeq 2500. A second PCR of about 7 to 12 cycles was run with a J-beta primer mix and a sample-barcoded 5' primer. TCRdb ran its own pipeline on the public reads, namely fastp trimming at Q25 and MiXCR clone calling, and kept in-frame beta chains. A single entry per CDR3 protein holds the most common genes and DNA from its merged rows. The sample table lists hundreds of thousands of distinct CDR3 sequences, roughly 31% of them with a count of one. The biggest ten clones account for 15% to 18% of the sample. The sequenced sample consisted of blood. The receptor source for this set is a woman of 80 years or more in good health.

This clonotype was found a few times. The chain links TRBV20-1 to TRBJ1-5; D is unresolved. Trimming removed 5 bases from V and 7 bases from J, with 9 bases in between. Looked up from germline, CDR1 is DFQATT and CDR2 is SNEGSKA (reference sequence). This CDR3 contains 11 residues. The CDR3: CSAGAGQPQHF. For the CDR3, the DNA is TGCAGTGCTGGAGCAGGACAGCCCCAGCATTTT.

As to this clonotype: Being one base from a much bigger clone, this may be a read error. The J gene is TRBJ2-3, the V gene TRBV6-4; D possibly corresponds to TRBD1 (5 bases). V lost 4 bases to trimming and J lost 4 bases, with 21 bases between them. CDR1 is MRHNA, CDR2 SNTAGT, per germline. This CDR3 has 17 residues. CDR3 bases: TGTGCCAGCAGTGCCATAGGGGTTAGAGGAGACGCAGATACGCAGTATTTT. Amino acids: CASSAIGVRGDADTQYF.

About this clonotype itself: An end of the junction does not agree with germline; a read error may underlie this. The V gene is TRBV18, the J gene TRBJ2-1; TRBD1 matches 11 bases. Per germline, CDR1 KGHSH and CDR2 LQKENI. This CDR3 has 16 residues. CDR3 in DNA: TGTACCAGCTCACCACGGACAGGGGGCCGTTATAATGAGCAGTTCTTC. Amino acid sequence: CTSSPRTGGRYNEQFF.

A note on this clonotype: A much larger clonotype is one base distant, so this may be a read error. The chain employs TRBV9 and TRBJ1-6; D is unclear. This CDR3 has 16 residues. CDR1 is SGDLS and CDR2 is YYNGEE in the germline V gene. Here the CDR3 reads CAGSVQESSYNSPLHF. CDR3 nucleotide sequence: TGTGCCGGCAGCGTCCAGGAAAGCTCCTATAATTCACCCCTCCACTTT.

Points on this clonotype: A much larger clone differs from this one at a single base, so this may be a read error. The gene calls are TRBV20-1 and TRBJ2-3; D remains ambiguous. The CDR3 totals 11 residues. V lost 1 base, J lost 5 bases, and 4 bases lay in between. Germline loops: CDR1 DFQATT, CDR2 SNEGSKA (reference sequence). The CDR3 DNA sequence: TGCAGTGCTAGAGCTAAAGATACGCAGTATTTT. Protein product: CSARAKDTQYF.

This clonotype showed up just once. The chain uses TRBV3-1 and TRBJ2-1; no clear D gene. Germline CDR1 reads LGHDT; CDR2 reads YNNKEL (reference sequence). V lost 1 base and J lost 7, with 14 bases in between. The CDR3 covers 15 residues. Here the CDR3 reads CASSQAFTILNEQFF. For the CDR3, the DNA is TGTGCCAGCAGCCAAGCCTTCACAATACTAAATGAGCAGTTCTTC.

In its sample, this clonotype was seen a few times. The CDR3: CASSFRGTGPPNSNQPQHF. In nucleotides, the CDR3 is TGTGCCAGCAGTTTTAGGGGGACAGGGCCTCCTAATAGCAATCAGCCCCAGCATTTT. V and J are TRBV12-3 or TRBV12-4 and TRBJ1-5; 9 bases are a match to TRBD1. V shed 3 bases, J shed 0 bases, and the junction held 12 bases outside the gene matches. The CDR3 consists of 19 residues.

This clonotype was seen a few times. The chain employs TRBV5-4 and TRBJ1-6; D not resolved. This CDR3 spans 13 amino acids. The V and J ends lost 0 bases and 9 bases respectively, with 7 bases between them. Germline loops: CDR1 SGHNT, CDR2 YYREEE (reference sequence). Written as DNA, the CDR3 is TGTGCCAGCAGCTTGGCGGGGAGTTCACCCCTCCACTTT. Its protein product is CASSLAGSSPLHF.

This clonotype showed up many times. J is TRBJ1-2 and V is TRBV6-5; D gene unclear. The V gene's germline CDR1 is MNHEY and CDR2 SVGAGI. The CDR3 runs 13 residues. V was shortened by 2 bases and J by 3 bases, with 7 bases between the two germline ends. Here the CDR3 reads CASSYASDYGYTF. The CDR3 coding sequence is TGTGCCAGCAGTTACGCGTCGGACTATGGCTACACCTTC.

The CDR3 loop reads CSARDFVPRRGLETQYF. Here the CDR3 DNA reads TGCAGTGCTAGAGATTTCGTCCCCCGCAGGGGGCTGGAGACCCAGTACTTC. The chain carries TRBV20-1 and TRBJ2-5, with 8 bases identical to TRBD1. The V segment lost 0 bases and the J segment 5 bases; nucleotides outside the gene matches: 14. Germline V lookup: CDR1 DFQATT, CDR2 SNEGSKA (reference sequence). This CDR3 spans 17 amino acids.

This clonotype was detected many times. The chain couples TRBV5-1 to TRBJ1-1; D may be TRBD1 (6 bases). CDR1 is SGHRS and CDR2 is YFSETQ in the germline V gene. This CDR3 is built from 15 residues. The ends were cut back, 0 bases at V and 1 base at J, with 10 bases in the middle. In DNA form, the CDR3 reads TGCGCCAGCAGCTTGGGGGGACACGAGAACACTGAAGCTTTCTTT. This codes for CASSLGGHENTEAFF. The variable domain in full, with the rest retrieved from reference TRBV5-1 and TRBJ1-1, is KAGVTQTPRYLIKTRGQQVTLSCSPISGHRSVSWYQQTPGQGLQFLFEYFSETQRNKGNFPGRFSGRQFSNSRSEMNVSTLELGDSALYLCASSLGGHENTEAFFGQGTRLTVV.

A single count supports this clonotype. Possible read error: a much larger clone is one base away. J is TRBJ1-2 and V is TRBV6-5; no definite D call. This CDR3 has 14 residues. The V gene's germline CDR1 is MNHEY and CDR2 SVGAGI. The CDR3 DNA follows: TGTGTCAGCAGTTACAATGGGGAGGGCTATGGCTACACCTTC. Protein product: CVSSYNGEGYGYTF.

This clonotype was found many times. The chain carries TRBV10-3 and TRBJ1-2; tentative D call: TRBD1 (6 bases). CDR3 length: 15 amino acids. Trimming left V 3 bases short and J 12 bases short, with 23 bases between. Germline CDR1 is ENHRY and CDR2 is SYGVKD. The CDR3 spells CAISDPKAGSGGNTF. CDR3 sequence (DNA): TGTGCCATCAGTGACCCGAAAGCAGGCTCTGGGGGCAACACCTTC.

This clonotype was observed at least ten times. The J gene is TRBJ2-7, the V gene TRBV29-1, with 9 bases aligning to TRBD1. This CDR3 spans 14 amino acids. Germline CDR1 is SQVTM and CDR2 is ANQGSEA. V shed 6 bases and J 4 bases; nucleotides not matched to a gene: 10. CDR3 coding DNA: TGCAGCGTGTGGGGTGTAGGGACAGGGTACGAGCAGTACTTC. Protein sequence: CSVWGVGTGYEQYF.

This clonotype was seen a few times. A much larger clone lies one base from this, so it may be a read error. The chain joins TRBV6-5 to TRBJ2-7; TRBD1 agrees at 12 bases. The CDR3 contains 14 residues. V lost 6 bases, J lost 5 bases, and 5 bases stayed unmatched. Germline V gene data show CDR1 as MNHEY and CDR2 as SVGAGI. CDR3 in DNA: TGTGCCAGCAGGAGGGGACAGGGGGCGGACGAGCAGTACTTC. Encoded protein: CASRRGQGADEQYF.

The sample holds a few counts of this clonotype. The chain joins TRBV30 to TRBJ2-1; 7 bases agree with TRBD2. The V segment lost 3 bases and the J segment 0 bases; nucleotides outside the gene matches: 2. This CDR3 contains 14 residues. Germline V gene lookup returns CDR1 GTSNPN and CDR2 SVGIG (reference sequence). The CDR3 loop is CAWSTSVSYNEQFF. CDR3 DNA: TGTGCCTGGAGCACTAGCGTCTCCTACAATGAGCAGTTCTTC.

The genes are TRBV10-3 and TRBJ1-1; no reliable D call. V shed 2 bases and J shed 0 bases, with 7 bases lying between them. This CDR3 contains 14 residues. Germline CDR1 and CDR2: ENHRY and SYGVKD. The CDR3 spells CAISEGSLNTEAFF. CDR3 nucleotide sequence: TGTGCCATCAGTGAGGGCAGCTTGAACACTGAAGCTTTCTTT.

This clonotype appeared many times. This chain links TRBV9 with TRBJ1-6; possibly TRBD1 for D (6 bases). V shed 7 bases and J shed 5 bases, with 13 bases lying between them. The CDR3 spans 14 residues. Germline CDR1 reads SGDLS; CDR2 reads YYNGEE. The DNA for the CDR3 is TGTGCCAGCGCGGGGGCAGTGGATAATTCACCCCTCCACTTT. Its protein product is CASAGAVDNSPLHF.